Listed below are T cell receptor beta chains from one sample, sequenced in a study of T-cell memory formation after mild COVID-19. TCRdb independently ran MiXCR on the 5' RACE reads; one entry per CDR3 protein. This sample has nearly 110,000 distinct CDR3 sequences; 17% occur once, and the top ten carry 28%. Sequencing was carried out using PBMCs or a T cell subset sorted from them (not recorded which). The receptor source for this set is an adult woman who had mild COVID-19 (a few samples of this study predate the infection). Cell type and time point are not known. Each CDR3 is given with its conserved first and last residue. Fields, in order: CDR3 DNA, CDR3 protein, D gene, V gene, clone size, J gene. D genes are given only for firm matches. Only part of the rows carry a size: once, few, many, or a class if the clone is expanded.

DNA: TGTGCCAGCAGTGCACGACAGGGCTTGAACACTGAAGCTTTCTTT
CDR3: CASSARQGLNTEAFF
D: TRBD1
V: TRBV6-1
size: few
J: TRBJ1-1

DNA: TGCAGCGTTAGGGGGTCGGACGAGCAGTACTTC
CDR3: CSVRGSDEQYF
D: .
V: TRBV29-1
size: few
J: TRBJ2-7

DNA: TGCAGTGCTCCCCTGGACAGGACCTACAATGAGCAGTTCTTC
CDR3: CSAPLDRTYNEQFF
D: TRBD1
V: TRBV20-1
size: many
J: TRBJ2-1

DNA: TGTGCCAGCAGCGATCCCTGGGGGAGGGGCGCAGATACGCAGTATTTT
CDR3: CASSDPWGRGADTQYF
D: TRBD2
V: TRBV11-2
size: few
J: TRBJ2-3

DNA: TGTGCCAGCAGCGACGGACTAGCGGGAAAGTTCTTC
CDR3: CASSDGLAGKFF
D: TRBD2
V: TRBV11-2
size: .
J: TRBJ2-1

DNA: TGTGCCAGTAGTATCATCGACGACAATGAGCAGTTCTTC
CDR3: CASSIIDDNEQFF
D: .
V: TRBV19
size: many
J: TRBJ2-1

DNA: TGTGCCAGCAGTCCCCCCCGAGGTGGCGGGGGCAACGAGCAGTACTTC
CDR3: CASSPPRGGGGNEQYF
D: .
V: TRBV12-3/TRBV12-4
size: .
J: TRBJ2-7

DNA: TGTGCCAGCAGATCGGGTAGCTCCTACGAGCAGTACTTC
CDR3: CASRSGSSYEQYF
D: .
V: TRBV5-5
size: .
J: TRBJ2-7

DNA: TGTGCCAGCAGCACAAGCCGGACAGAAGAGCAGTACTTC
CDR3: CASSTSRTEEQYF
D: .
V: TRBV7-6
size: few
J: TRBJ2-7

DNA: TGTGCCAGCAGCCCGCGTTGGGACAATCAGCCCCAGCATTTT
CDR3: CASSPRWDNQPQHF
D: .
V: TRBV5-6
size: .
J: TRBJ1-5

DNA: TGTGCCAGCAGCTTATCGTTTTTACTCGGCGATACCGGGGAGCTGTTTTTT
CDR3: CASSLSFLLGDTGELFF
D: .
V: TRBV7-9
size: many
J: TRBJ2-2

DNA: TGTGCCAGCAGTCCCCCGTCCGGGACAGGGAAATACGAGCAGTACTTC
CDR3: CASSPPSGTGKYEQYF
D: TRBD1
V: TRBV12-3/TRBV12-4
size: .
J: TRBJ2-7

DNA: TGTGCCACCCGCCGCGCGGGACTAGCGGGAGAAGACAATGAGCAGTTCTTC
CDR3: CATRRAGLAGEDNEQFF
D: TRBD2
V: TRBV3-1
size: few
J: TRBJ2-1

DNA: TGTGCCTGGACCGGGACTAGCGGGACTCTCTACGAGCAGTACTTC
CDR3: CAWTGTSGTLYEQYF
D: TRBD2
V: TRBV30
size: few
J: TRBJ2-7

DNA: TGTGCCAGCAAAGGACCAGATATTAATGAGCAGTTCTTC
CDR3: CASKGPDINEQFF
D: .
V: TRBV9
size: .
J: TRBJ2-1

DNA: TGCAGCGGGAGGGACAGGGGGTATGAAGCTTTCTTT
CDR3: CSGRDRGYEAFF
D: TRBD1
V: TRBV29-1
size: few
J: TRBJ1-1

DNA: TGCGCCAGCAGCCAAGGAACTGCTACCGGGGAGCTGTTTTTT
CDR3: CASSQGTATGELFF
D: .
V: TRBV4-1
size: few
J: TRBJ2-2

DNA: TGCGCCAGCAGCCAAGAAGTTCAAGGTACAGATCCGATGGCTGAAGCTTTCTTT
CDR3: CASSQEVQGTDPMAEAFF
D: .
V: TRBV4-1
size: .
J: TRBJ1-1

DNA: TGTGCCAGCAGCAAGACTAGCGGGGACTACAATGAGCAGTTCTTC
CDR3: CASSKTSGDYNEQFF
D: TRBD2
V: TRBV7-9
size: .
J: TRBJ2-1

DNA: TGTGCCAGCAGGTCCTCAGGGGGGGGGGGCCTGGAGACAGATACGCAGTATTTT
CDR3: CASRSSGGGGLETDTQYF
D: .
V: TRBV12-3/TRBV12-4
size: few
J: TRBJ2-3

DNA: TGTGCCAGCAGCTTAGAGGGGTTCTCCCAAGAGACCCAGTACTTC
CDR3: CASSLEGFSQETQYF
D: .
V: TRBV7-9
size: .
J: TRBJ2-5

DNA: TGTGCCAGCAGCCAAGGGCCGACTACTTCCTACGAGCAGTACTTC
CDR3: CASSQGPTTSYEQYF
D: .
V: TRBV3-1
size: .
J: TRBJ2-7

DNA: TGTGCCAGCAGCTTACCCTTACCGGGACAGGGAAGCGAGCAGTACTTC
CDR3: CASSLPLPGQGSEQYF
D: TRBD1
V: TRBV5-5
size: few
J: TRBJ2-7

DNA: TGCGCCAGCAGCCAAGATGACCAAGGGAGCCCCTCCTACGAGCAGTACTTC
CDR3: CASSQDDQGSPSYEQYF
D: .
V: TRBV4-1
size: many
J: TRBJ2-7

DNA: TGCGCCAGCAACCTAGCGGGGTCCTACAATGAGCAGTTCTTC
CDR3: CASNLAGSYNEQFF
D: TRBD2
V: TRBV5-1
size: .
J: TRBJ2-1

DNA: TGTGCCAGCAGCGATACCCGGGACAGGAGTAGGGATACGCAGTATTTT
CDR3: CASSDTRDRSRDTQYF
D: TRBD1
V: TRBV7-9
size: few
J: TRBJ2-3

DNA: TGTGCCAGCAGTACCTCCGGGACTATCTCGTGGGATGAGCAGTTCTTC
CDR3: CASSTSGTISWDEQFF
D: TRBD2
V: TRBV12-3/TRBV12-4
size: .
J: TRBJ2-1

DNA: TGTGCCTCCAGGGAGGGCCGAGCCGGGGAGCTGTTTTTT
CDR3: CASREGRAGELFF
D: TRBD2
V: TRBV24-1
size: few
J: TRBJ2-2

DNA: TGTGCCAGCAGCCCCTCCGGGACAGGGATGTACAATGAGCAGTTCTTC
CDR3: CASSPSGTGMYNEQFF
D: TRBD1
V: TRBV13
size: .
J: TRBJ2-1

DNA: TGCGCCAGCAGCTTGGAGACTAGCGGGGGGCCGACAGAGACCCAGTACTTC
CDR3: CASSLETSGGPTETQYF
D: TRBD2
V: TRBV5-1
size: many
J: TRBJ2-5

DNA: TGTGCCAGCAGTCCGGACAGGGCCCAAGAGACCCAGTACTTC
CDR3: CASSPDRAQETQYF
D: TRBD1
V: TRBV12-3/TRBV12-4
size: .
J: TRBJ2-5

DNA: TGTGCCAGCAGCGAGGGGGGCTACAATGAGCAGTTCTTC
CDR3: CASSEGGYNEQFF
D: .
V: TRBV4-2
size: .
J: TRBJ2-1

DNA: TGTGCCAGCAACCACGGGACAGGTGTATTGGATCAGCCCCAGCATTTT
CDR3: CASNHGTGVLDQPQHF
D: TRBD1
V: TRBV7-9
size: few
J: TRBJ1-5

DNA: TGTGCCAGCAGCCGAAAAAGCTCCTACAATGAGCAGTTCTTC
CDR3: CASSRKSSYNEQFF
D: .
V: TRBV12-3/TRBV12-4
size: .
J: TRBJ2-1

DNA: TGCAGCGTTCTCCGGGCAGGGGCATTTCCCAATGAGCAGTTCTTC
CDR3: CSVLRAGAFPNEQFF
D: .
V: TRBV29-1
size: .
J: TRBJ2-1

DNA: TGTGCCAGCAGCGTCTCAAGCGCGGCTAGCACAGATACGCAGTATTTT
CDR3: CASSVSSAASTDTQYF
D: .
V: TRBV9
size: .
J: TRBJ2-3